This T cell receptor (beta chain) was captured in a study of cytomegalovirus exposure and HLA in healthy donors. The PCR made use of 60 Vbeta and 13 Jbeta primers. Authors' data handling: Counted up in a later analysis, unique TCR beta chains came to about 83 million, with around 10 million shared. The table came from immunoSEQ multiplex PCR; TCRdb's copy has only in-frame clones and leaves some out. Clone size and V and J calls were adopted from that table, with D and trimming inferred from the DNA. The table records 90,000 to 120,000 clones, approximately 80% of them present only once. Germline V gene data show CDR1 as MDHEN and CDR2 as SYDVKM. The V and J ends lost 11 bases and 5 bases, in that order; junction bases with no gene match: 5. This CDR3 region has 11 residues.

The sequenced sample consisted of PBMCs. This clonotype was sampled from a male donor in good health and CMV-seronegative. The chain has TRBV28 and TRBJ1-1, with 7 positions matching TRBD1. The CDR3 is CALRGRTEAFF. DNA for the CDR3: TGTGCCCTTAGGGGGCGGACTGAAGCTTTCTTT. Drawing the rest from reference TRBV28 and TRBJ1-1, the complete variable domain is DVKVTQSSRYLVKRTGEKVFLECVQDMDHENMFWYRQDPGLGLRLIYFSYDVKMKEKGDIPEGYSVSREKKERFSLILESASTNQTSMYLCALRGRTEAFFGQGTRLTVV.